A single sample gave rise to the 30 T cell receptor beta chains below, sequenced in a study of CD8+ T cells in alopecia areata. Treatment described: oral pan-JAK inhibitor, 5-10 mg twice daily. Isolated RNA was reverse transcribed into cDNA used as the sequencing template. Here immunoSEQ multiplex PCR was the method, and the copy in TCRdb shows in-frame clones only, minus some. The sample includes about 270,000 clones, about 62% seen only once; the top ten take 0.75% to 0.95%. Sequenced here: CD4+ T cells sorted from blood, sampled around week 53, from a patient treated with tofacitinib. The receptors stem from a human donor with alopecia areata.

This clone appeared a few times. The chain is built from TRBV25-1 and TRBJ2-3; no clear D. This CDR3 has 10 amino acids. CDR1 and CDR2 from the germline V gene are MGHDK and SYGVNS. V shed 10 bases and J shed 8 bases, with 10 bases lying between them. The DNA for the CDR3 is TGTGCCACCTTCGCGCTTACGCAGTATTTT. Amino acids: CATFALTQYF.

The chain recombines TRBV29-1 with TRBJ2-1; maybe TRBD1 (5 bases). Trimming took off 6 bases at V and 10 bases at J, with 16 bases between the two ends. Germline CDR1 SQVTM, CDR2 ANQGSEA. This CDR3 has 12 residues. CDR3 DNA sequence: TGCAGCGTCCCCGGCTCCCCAGGGGAGCAGTTCTTC. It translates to CSVPGSPGEQFF.

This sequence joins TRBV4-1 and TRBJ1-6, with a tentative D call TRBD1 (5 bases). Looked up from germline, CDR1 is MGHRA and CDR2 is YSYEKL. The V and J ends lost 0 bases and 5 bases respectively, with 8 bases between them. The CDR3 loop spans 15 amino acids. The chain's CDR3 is CASSQDWGNNSPLHF. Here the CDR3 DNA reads TGCGCCAGCAGCCAAGACTGGGGGAATAATTCACCCCTCCACTTT.

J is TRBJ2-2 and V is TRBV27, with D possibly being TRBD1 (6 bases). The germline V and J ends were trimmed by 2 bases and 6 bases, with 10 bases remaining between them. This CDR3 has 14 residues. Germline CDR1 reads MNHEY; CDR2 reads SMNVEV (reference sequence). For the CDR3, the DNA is TGTGCCAGCAGTTTAAGGGGGATCCCCGGGGAGCTGTTTTTT. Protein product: CASSLRGIPGELFF.

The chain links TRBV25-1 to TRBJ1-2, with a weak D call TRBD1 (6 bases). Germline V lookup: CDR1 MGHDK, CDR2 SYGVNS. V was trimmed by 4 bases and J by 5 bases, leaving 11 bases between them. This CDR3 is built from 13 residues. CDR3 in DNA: TGTGCCAGCAGTGTTTCCAGGGGTTATGGCTACACCTTC. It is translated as CASSVSRGYGYTF.

The CDR3 DNA is TGTGCCACCAGCAGACCTAATGACAGGGGTCTTATGAGTGGCTACACCTTC. Amino acids: CATSRPNDRGLMSGYTF. The gene calls are TRBV15 and TRBJ1-2; TRBD1 matches 8 bases. The length of the CDR3 is 17 residues. Trimming cost V 2 bases and J 7 bases; bases outside gene matches: 15. Germline loops: CDR1 LNHNV, CDR2 YYDKDF (reference sequence).

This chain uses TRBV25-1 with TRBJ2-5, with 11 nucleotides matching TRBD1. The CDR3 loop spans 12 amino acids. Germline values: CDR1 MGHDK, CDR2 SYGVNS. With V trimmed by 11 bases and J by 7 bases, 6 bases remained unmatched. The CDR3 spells CAAGTGGVTQYF. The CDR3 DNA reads TGTGCCGCCGGGACAGGGGGAGTGACCCAGTACTTC.

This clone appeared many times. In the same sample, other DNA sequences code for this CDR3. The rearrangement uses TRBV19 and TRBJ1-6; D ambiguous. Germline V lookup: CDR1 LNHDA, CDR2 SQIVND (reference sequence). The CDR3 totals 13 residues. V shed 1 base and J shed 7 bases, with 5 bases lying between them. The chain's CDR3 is CASSIGPNSPLHF. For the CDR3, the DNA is TGTGCCAGTAGTATAGGCCCGAATTCACCCCTCCACTTT.

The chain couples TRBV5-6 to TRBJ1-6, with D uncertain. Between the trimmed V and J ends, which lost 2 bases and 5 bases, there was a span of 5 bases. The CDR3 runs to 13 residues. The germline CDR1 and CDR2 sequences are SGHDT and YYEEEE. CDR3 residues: CASSFTDNSPLHF. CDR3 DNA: TGTGCCAGCAGCTTCACAGATAATTCACCCCTCCACTTT.

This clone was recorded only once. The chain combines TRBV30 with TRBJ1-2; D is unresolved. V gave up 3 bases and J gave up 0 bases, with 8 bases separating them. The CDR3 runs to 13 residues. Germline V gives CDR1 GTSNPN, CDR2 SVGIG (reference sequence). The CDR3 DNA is TGTGCCTGGAGGGCAGCCCCTAACTATGGCTACACCTTC. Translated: CAWRAAPNYGYTF.

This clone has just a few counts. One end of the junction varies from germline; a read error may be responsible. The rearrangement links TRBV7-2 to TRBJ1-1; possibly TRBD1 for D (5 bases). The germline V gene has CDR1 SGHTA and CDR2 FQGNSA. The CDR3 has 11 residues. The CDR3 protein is CARNRKTVLAF. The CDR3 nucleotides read TGTGCCAGGAACCGTAAGACAGTTCTGGCCTTT.

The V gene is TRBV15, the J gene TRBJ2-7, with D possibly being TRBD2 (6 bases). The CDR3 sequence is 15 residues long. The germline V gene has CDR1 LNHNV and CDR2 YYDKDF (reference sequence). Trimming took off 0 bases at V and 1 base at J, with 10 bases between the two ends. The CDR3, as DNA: TGTGCCACCAGCAGAGAGCACCGGGGGTCCTACGAGCAGTACTTC. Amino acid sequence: CATSREHRGSYEQYF.

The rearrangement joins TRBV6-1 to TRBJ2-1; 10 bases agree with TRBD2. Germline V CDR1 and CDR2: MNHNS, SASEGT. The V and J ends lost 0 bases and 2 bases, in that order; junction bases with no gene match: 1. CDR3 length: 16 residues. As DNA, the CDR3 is TGTGCCAGCAGTGAAGCCAGCGGGGGGGCCTACAATGAGCAGTTCTTC. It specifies CASSEASGGAYNEQFF.

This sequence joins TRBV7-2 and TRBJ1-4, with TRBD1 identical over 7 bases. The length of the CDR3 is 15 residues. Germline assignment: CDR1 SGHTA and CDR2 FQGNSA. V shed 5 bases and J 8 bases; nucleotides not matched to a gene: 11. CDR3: CASSPSGQWGEKLFF. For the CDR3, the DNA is TGTGCCAGCAGCCCATCGGGACAGTGGGGCGAAAAACTGTTTTTT.

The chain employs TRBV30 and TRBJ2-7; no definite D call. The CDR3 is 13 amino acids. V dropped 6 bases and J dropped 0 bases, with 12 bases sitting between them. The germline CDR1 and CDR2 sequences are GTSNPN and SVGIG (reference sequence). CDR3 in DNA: TGTGCCTGTGATGGGCCCAGCTCCTACGAGCAGTACTTC. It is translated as CACDGPSSYEQYF.

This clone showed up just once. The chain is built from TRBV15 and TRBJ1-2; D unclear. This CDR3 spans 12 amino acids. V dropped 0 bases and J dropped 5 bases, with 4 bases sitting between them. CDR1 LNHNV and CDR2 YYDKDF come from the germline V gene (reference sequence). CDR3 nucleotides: TGTGCCACCAGCAGAGACAAATATGGCTACACCTTC. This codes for CATSRDKYGYTF.

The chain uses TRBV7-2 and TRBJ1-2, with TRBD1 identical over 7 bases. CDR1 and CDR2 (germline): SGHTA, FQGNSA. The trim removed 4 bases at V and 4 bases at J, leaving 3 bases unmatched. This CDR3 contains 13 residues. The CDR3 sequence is CASSSGQLYGYTF. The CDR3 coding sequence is TGTGCCAGCAGCTCGGGACAGCTCTATGGCTACACCTTC.

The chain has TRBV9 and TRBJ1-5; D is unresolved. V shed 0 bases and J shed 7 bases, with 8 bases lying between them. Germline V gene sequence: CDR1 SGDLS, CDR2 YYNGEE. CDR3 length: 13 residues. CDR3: CASSVGGLQPQHF. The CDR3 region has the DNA TGTGCCAGCAGCGTAGGAGGACTCCAGCCCCAGCATTTT.

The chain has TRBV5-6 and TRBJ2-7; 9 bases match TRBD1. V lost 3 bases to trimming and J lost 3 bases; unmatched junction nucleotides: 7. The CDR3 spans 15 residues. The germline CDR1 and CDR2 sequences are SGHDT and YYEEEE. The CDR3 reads CASSSPGTGNYEQYF. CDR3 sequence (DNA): TGTGCCAGCAGCTCGCCGGGGACAGGGAACTACGAGCAGTACTTC.

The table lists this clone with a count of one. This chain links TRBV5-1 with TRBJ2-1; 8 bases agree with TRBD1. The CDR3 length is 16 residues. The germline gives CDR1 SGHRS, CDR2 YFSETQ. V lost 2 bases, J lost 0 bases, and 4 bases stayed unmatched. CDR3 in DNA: TGCGCCAGCAGCTTCGGGACAGGCCGCTCCTACAATGAGCAGTTCTTC. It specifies CASSFGTGRSYNEQFF.

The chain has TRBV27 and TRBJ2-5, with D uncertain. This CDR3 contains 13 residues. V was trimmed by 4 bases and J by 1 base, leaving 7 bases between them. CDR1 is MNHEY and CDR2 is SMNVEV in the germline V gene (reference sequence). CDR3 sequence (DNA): TGTGCCAGCAGTTACCGGTCCCAAGAGACCCAGTACTTC. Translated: CASSYRSQETQYF.

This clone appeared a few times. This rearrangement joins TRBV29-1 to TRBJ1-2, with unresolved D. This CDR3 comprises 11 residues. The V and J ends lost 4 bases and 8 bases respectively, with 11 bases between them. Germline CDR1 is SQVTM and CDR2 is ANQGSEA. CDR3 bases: TGCAGCGTTGGGAGGAGTGGCGGCTACACCTTC. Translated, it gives CSVGRSGGYTF.

The CDR3 DNA reads TGTGCCTGGAGGCGGACCTACGAGCAGTACTTC. As protein: CAWRRTYEQYF. V and J are TRBV30 and TRBJ2-7; D is uncertain. The germline V and J ends were trimmed by 3 bases and 2 bases, with 5 bases remaining between them. This CDR3 comprises 11 residues. The germline V gene has CDR1 GTSNPN and CDR2 SVGIG (reference sequence).

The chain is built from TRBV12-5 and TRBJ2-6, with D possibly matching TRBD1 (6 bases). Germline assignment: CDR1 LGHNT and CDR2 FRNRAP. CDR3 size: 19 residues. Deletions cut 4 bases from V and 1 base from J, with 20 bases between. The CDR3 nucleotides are TGTGCTAGTGGTTCCCCTCCATGGCAGGGGAATTCTGGGGCCAACGTCCTGACTTTC. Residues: CASGSPPWQGNSGANVLTF.

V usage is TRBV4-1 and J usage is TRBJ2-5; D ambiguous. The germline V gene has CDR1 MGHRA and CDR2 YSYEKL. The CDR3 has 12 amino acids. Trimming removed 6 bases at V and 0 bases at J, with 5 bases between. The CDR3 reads CASSWNQETQYF. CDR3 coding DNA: TGCGCCAGCAGTTGGAACCAAGAGACCCAGTACTTC.

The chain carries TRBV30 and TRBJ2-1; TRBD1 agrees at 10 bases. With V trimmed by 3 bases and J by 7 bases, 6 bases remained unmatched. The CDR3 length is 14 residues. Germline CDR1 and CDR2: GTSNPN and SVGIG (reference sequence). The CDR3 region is CAWRRTGGTNEQFF. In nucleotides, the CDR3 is TGTGCCTGGAGAAGGACAGGGGGTACAAATGAGCAGTTCTTC.

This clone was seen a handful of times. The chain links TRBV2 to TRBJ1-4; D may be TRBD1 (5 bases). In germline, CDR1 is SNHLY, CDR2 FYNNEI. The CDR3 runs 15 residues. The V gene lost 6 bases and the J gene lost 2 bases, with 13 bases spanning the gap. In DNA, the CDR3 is TGTGCCAGCAGGAACCAGGGAGGGACTAATGAAAAACTGTTTTTT. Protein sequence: CASRNQGGTNEKLFF.

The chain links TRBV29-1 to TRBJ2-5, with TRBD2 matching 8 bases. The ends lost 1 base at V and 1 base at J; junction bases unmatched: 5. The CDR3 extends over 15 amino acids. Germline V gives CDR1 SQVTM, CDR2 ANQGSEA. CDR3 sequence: CSVEGAGGPQETQYF. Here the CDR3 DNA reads TGCAGCGTTGAAGGTGCGGGGGGCCCCCAAGAGACCCAGTACTTC.

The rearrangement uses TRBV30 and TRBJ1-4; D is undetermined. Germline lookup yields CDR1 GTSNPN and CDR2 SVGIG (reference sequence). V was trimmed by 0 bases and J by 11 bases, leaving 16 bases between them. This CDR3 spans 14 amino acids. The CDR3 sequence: CAWSVQGFSPKLFF. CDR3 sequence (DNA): TGTGCCTGGAGTGTACAAGGGTTTTCCCCCAAACTGTTTTTT. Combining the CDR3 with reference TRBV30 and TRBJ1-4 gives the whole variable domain SQTIHQWPATLVQPVGSPLSLECTVEGTSNPNLYWYRQAAGRGLQLLFYSVGIGQISSEVPQNLSASRPQDRQFILSSKKLLLSDSGFYLCAWSVQGFSPKLFFGSGTQLSVL.

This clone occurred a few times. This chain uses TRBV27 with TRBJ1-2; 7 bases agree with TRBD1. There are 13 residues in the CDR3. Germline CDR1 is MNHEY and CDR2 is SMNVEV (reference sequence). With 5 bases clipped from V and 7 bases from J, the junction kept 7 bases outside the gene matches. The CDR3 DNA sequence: TGTGCCAGCAGTCTAACAGGGGAGGGTGGCTACACCTTC. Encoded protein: CASSLTGEGGYTF.